Listed below are T cell receptor beta chains from one sample, sequenced in a study of chemoradiotherapy in HPV16-positive cancers. The data were produced by immunoSEQ multiplex PCR, yet TCRdb's version contains in-frame clones alone and is incomplete. The repertoire includes about 19,000 clones, roughly 82% of them detected once, and roughly 3.7% sits in the top ten. The starting material was blood, obtained from a patient who underwent chemoradiotherapy. The receptors stem from a human donor with HPV-associated anogenital cancer. The CDR3 runs from the conserved cysteine through the conserved F or W.

J gene | V gene | CDR3 protein
TRBJ2-1 | TRBV10-2 | CASSESGGGAVEEQFF
TRBJ2-7 | TRBV29-1 | CSVEVNSGYEQYF
- | TRBV18 | CASSPGGQDHEQYF
TRBJ1-2 | TRBV27 | CASRAQETNYGYTF
TRBJ2-5 | TRBV7-9 | CASSFTLSEETQYF
TRBJ1-4 | TRBV10-2 | CATTVGVVFF
TRBJ1-5 | TRBV27 | CASSKGQARRSNQPQHF
TRBJ1-1 | TRBV19 | CASRSTGEGTEAFF
TRBJ1-2 | TRBV7-2 | CASSLAGGAASGYTF
TRBJ2-7 | TRBV2 | CASTDREHEQYF
TRBJ2-1 | TRBV4-1 | CASSQEDTTWDNEQFF
TRBJ2-2 | TRBV19 | CASSTRAEGGELFF
TRBJ2-5 | TRBV5-5 | CASSLGGGVQETQYF
TRBJ1-4 | TRBV7-9 | CASSLLTRNEKLFF